These 18 T cell receptor beta chains share one sample of origin, sequenced in a study of cytomegalovirus exposure and HLA in healthy donors. PCR used 60 Vbeta primers and 13 Jbeta primers. Here immunoSEQ multiplex PCR was the method, and the copy in TCRdb shows in-frame clones only, minus some. The table includes 90,000 to 120,000 clones, approximately 80% detected once. Sequencing was performed on PBMCs. The origin of the receptors is a male donor in good health and CMV-seronegative.

The chain recombines TRBV19 with TRBJ1-5, with TRBD1 matching over 10 bases. V trimming: 6 bases; J trimming: 0 bases; junction bases outside the gene matches: 17. This CDR3 comprises 20 residues. The germline V gene encodes CDR1 LNHDA and CDR2 SQIVND (reference sequence). CDR3 DNA sequence: TGTGCCAGTAGGAGTAAACCGGGACAGGGGCGATTATTTAGCAATCAGCCCCAGCATTTT. Amino acid sequence: CASRSKPGQGRLFSNQPQHF.

The V call is TRBV29-1, the J call TRBJ2-7; 8 bases fit TRBD1. The CDR3 is 14 amino acids. Trimming took 1 base from V and 2 from J; bases not matched to a gene: 4. Germline-derived CDR1 and CDR2 are SQVTM and ANQGSEA. CDR3 region: CSVEGTGKTYEQYF. CDR3 coding DNA: TGCAGCGTTGAAGGGACAGGGAAAACCTACGAGCAGTACTTC.

This rearrangement joins TRBV6-5 to TRBJ2-3; D gene unclear. The V gene's germline CDR1 is MNHEY and CDR2 SVGAGI. V was trimmed by 3 bases and J by 3 bases, leaving 10 bases between them. The CDR3 totals 14 residues. CDR3 in amino acids: CASSYVAVTDTQYF. DNA of the CDR3: TGTGCCAGCAGTTATGTGGCGGTTACAGATACGCAGTATTTT.

This chain links TRBV4-1 with TRBJ2-3, with 9 bases identical to TRBD2. Germline V gives CDR1 MGHRA, CDR2 YSYEKL. The CDR3 extends over 15 amino acids. V lost 6 bases, J lost 4 bases, and 8 bases stayed unmatched. DNA for the CDR3: TGCGCCAGCAGAAAGCGGGAGGTGGAGGCAGATACGCAGTATTTT. Translating it yields CASRKREVEADTQYF.

This CDR3 is CASVRQADQPQHF. The CDR3 region has the DNA TGTGCCAGCGTTCGACAGGCGGATCAGCCCCAGCATTTT. The rearrangement links TRBV6-1 to TRBJ1-5, with TRBD1 as a possible D gene (6 bases). Trimming left V 8 bases short and J 5 bases short, with 13 bases between. The CDR3 totals 13 residues. Per germline, CDR1 MNHNS and CDR2 SASEGT.

In DNA form, the CDR3 reads TGCGCCAGCAGTGATCGGCAGGGGGCCTATTTACTACTAGCGGGAGGGCCCGACGAGCAGTACTTC. Amino acid sequence: CASSDRQGAYLLLAGGPDEQYF. This chain connects TRBV10-2 to TRBJ2-7; TRBD2 aligns across 13 bases. V gave up 3 bases and J gave up 5 bases; unmatched junction bases: 25. Per the germline V gene, CDR1 is WSHSY and CDR2 is SAAADI. CDR3 length: 22 residues.

The chain combines TRBV5-4 with TRBJ2-2; 10 bases are shared with TRBD2. Germline CDR1 is SGHNT and CDR2 is YYREEE (reference sequence). The CDR3 is 16 residues long. Trimming removed 4 bases from V and 7 bases from J; junction bases left unmatched: 10. This chain's CDR3 is CASSRGTSGIGGELFF. The DNA for the CDR3 is TGTGCCAGCAGCCGTGGAACTAGCGGGATTGGCGGGGAGCTGTTTTTT.

This clone was seen once. The chain employs TRBV7-3 and TRBJ2-5; D remains unclear. The end of the DNA fits TRBJ2-7 better, so the J call may be wrong. The V gene's germline CDR1 is SGHTA and CDR2 FQGTGA. The CDR3 loop spans 11 amino acids. CDR3 protein: CASSPPNEQYF. The CDR3 DNA reads as TGTGCCAGCAGCCCCCCCAACGAGCAGTACTTC.

The V gene is TRBV5-4, the J gene TRBJ2-1, with D tentatively TRBD2 (6 bases). There are 15 residues in the CDR3. The germline gives CDR1 SGHNT, CDR2 YYREEE (reference sequence). V lost 2 bases and J 4 bases, leaving 13 bases between the germline ends. The CDR3 protein is CASSFGVAVYNEQFF. The CDR3 coding sequence is TGTGCCAGCAGCTTCGGGGTAGCGGTATACAATGAGCAGTTCTTC.

This clone was detected a few times. This sequence joins TRBV30 and TRBJ1-4; possible D gene TRBD1, 6 bases. Germline CDR1 reads GTSNPN; CDR2 reads SVGIG (reference sequence). The CDR3 covers 13 residues. V lost 3 bases and J 6 bases, leaving 11 bases between the germline ends. DNA of the CDR3: TGTGCCTGGAGCGAGGGGGGGTATGAAAAACTGTTTTTT. Its translation: CAWSEGGYEKLFF.

The chain has TRBV10-3 and TRBJ2-3, with D perhaps matching TRBD1 (6 bases). The V end lost 6 bases, the J end lost 2 bases, and 15 bases lay between the germline ends. Germline V gives CDR1 ENHRY, CDR2 SYGVKD. CDR3 size: 15 residues. The CDR3 is CAIRGAGPNTDTQYF. The CDR3 nucleotides are TGTGCCATCAGGGGGGCAGGACCCAACACAGATACGCAGTATTTT.

The V gene is TRBV30, the J gene TRBJ1-3, with D uncertain. From germline, CDR1 is GTSNPN and CDR2 SVGIG (reference sequence). V lost 3 bases and J 0 bases, leaving 15 bases between the germline ends. There are 16 residues in the CDR3. The CDR3 region is CAWSPLVSSSGNTIYF. The CDR3 DNA reads TGTGCCTGGAGCCCCCTAGTCAGCAGCTCTGGAAACACCATATATTTT.

V gene TRBV28 combines with J gene TRBJ2-1; D call uncertain. V lost 7 bases and J 6 bases, leaving 16 bases between the germline ends. This CDR3 region has 14 residues. Germline assignment: CDR1 MDHEN and CDR2 SYDVKM. CDR3 nucleotides: TGTGCCAGCACCGTCGGTAGATCTTCCAATGAGCAGTTCTTC. Its protein is CASTVGRSSNEQFF.

This clone was counted a few times. The chain employs TRBV2 and TRBJ1-1, with 9 bases identical to TRBD1. The CDR3 is 14 amino acids. Germline CDR1 and CDR2: SNHLY and FYNNEI. With 5 bases clipped from V and 5 bases from J, the junction kept 6 bases outside the gene matches. In DNA form, the CDR3 reads TGTGCCAGCAGTAAGGGGACAGGGCGTACTGAAGCTTTCTTT. It codes for CASSKGTGRTEAFF. Full variable domain (outside the CDR3, taken from reference TRBV2 and TRBJ1-1): EPEVTQTPSHQVTQMGQEVILRCVPISNHLYFYWYRQILGQKVEFLVSFYNNEISEKSEIFDDQFSVERPDGSNFTLKIRSTKLEDSAMYFCASSKGTGRTEAFFGQGTRLTVV.

The sample holds a few counts of this clone. This chain links TRBV5-1 with TRBJ2-3; unclear D gene. The CDR3 runs 12 residues. Per the germline V gene, CDR1 is SGHRS and CDR2 is YFSETQ. V shed 3 bases and J shed 3 bases, with 5 bases lying between them. Here the CDR3 reads CASSSPTDTQYF. CDR3 coding DNA: TGCGCCAGCAGCTCCCCTACAGATACGCAGTATTTT.

The rearrangement uses TRBV5-4 and TRBJ2-7, with 11 bases that match TRBD2. The V and J ends lost 4 bases and 1 base, in that order; junction bases with no gene match: 7. The CDR3 is made up of 16 amino acids. The germline gives CDR1 SGHNT, CDR2 YYREEE (reference sequence). In DNA, the CDR3 is TGTGCCAGCAGCCCCAGGACTAGCGGGTCTTCCTACGAGCAGTACTTC. Its translation: CASSPRTSGSSYEQYF.

This clone was detected only a few times. The chain uses TRBV5-6 and TRBJ1-2; no definite D call. The germline V and J ends were trimmed by 1 base and 7 bases, with 14 bases remaining between them. The germline V gene encodes CDR1 SGHDT and CDR2 YYEEEE. The CDR3 is 14 amino acids. The CDR3 nucleotides are TGTGCCAGCAGCTTGCCGCCGGTGTTTAGTGGCTACACCTTC. Protein sequence: CASSLPPVFSGYTF. Filled out from reference TRBV5-6 and TRBJ1-2, the complete variable domain reads DAGVTQSPTHLIKTRGQQVTLRCSPKSGHDTVSWYQQALGQGPQFIFQYYEEEERQRGNFPDRFSGHQFPNYSSELNVNALLLGDSALYLCASSLPPVFSGYTFGSGTRLTVV.

The chain joins TRBV28 to TRBJ1-1; no firm D call. Trimming cost V 1 base and J 4 bases, with 10 bases left between them. Germline V CDR1 and CDR2: MDHEN, SYDVKM. CDR3 size: 14 residues. CDR3 region: CASSLSLPGTEAFF. The CDR3 DNA sequence: TGTGCCAGCAGTTTATCCCTCCCGGGCACTGAAGCTTTCTTT.